Detailed here is one TCR beta chain. Antigen unknown. The data were taken from a study of T-cell memory formation after mild COVID-19. Findings and caveats of the study: Chiefly within CM and EM were the contracting CD4+ clones; CD8+ ones were within EMRA.

The CDR3 runs 15 residues. CDR1 is SGHRS and CDR2 is YFSETQ in the germline V gene. Deletions cut 6 bases from V and 5 bases from J, with 18 bases between. Researchers used 5'RACE with constant-segment primers to make TCR alpha and TCR beta cDNA libraries that carry sample barcodes and UMIs. TCRdb used MiXCR to reprocess the 5' RACE reads, holding one entry per CDR3 protein. There are about 49,000 distinct CDR3 sequences in the sample; under 7.5% occur only once, and approximately 1.5% lies in the top ten. This clonotype was sampled from a man aged 18 to 30 who had mild COVID-19 (a few samples of this study predate the infection). Cell type and time point are not known. The specimen sequenced was PBMCs or a T cell subset sorted from them (not recorded which). The gene calls are TRBV5-1 and TRBJ2-1; no clear D. As DNA, the CDR3 is TGCGCCAGCAAGCCCCTTGGTGGGAATGACAATGAGCAGTTCTTC. It is translated as CASKPLGGNDNEQFF.